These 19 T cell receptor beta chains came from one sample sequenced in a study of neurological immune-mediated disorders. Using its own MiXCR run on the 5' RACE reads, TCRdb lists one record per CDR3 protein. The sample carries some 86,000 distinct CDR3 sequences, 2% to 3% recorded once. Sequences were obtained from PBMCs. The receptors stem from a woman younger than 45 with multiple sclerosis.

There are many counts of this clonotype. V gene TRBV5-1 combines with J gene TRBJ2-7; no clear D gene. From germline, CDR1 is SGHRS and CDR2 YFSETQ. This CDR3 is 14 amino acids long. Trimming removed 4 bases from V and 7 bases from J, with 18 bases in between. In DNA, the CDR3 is TGCGCCAGCAGCATCGTCGGGCGCGGAGAGGAGCAGTACTTC. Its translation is CASSIVGRGEEQYF.

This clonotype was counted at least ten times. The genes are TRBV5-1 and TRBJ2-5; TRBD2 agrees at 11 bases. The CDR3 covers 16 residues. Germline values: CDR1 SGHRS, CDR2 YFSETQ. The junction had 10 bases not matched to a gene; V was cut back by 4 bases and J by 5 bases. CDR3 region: CASSGTSGKVGETQYF. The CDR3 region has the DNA TGCGCCAGCAGCGGGACTAGCGGAAAGGTTGGGGAGACCCAGTACTTC.

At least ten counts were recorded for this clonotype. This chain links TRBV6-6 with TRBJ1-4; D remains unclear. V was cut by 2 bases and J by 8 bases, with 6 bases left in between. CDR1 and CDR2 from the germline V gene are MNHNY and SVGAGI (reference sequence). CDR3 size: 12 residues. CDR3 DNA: TGTGCCAGCAGTTACGCCTCCGAAAAACTGTTTTTT. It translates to CASSYASEKLFF.

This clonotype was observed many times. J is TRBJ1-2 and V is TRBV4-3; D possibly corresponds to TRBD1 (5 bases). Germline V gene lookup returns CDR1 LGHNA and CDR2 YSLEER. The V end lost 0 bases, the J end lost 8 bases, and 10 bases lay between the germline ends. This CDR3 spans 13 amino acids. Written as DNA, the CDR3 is TGCGCCAGCAGCCAAGATCTCTCAGGGGGCTACACCTTC. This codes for CASSQDLSGGYTF.

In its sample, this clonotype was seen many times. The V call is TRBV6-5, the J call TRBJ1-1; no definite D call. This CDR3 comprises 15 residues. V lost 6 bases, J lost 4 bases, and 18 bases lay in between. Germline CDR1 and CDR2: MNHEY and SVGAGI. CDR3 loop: CASSQTGLQSTEAFF. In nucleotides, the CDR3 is TGTGCCAGCAGCCAAACGGGCCTCCAAAGCACTGAAGCTTTCTTT.

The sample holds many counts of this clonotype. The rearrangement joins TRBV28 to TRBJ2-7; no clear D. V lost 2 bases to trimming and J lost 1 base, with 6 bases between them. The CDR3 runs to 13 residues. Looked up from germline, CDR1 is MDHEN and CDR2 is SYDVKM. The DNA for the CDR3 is TGTGCCAGCAGTTTAGTCAGTTCCTACGAGCAGTACTTC. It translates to CASSLVSSYEQYF.

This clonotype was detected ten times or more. The CDR3 DNA reads TGCAGTGCTAGAGGTCCATCGACTTATGGCTACACCTTC. It specifies CSARGPSTYGYTF. The V call is TRBV20-1, the J call TRBJ1-2; no clear D gene. Germline CDR1 and CDR2: DFQATT and SNEGSKA (reference sequence). There are 13 residues in the CDR3. Trimming left V 1 base short and J 5 bases short, with 11 bases between.

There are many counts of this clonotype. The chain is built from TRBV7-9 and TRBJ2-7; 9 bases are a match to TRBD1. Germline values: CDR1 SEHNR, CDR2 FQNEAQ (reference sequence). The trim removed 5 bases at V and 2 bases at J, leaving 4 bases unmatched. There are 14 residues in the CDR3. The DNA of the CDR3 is TGTGCCAGCAGCCGGACAGGGGCGGCCTACGAGCAGTACTTC. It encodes CASSRTGAAYEQYF.

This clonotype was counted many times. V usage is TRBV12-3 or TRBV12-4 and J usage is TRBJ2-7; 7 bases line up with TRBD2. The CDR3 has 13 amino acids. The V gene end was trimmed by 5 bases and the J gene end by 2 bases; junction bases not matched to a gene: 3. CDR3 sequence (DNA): TGTGCCAGCAGTAGCGGGGTCACCTACGAGCAGTACTTC. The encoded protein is CASSSGVTYEQYF.

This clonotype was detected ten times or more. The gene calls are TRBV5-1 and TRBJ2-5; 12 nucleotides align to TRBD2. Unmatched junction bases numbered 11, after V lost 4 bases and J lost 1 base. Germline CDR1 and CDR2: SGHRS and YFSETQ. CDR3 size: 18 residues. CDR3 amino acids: CASSLDPLAGGIQETQYF. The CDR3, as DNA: TGCGCCAGCAGCCTGGACCCTCTAGCGGGAGGGATCCAAGAGACCCAGTACTTC.

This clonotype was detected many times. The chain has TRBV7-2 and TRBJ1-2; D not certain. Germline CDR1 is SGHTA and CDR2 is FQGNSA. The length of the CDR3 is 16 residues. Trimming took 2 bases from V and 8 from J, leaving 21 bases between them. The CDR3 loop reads CASSLIGAGIFGGYTF. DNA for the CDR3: TGTGCCAGCAGCTTAATCGGCGCAGGTATATTCGGCGGCTACACCTTC.

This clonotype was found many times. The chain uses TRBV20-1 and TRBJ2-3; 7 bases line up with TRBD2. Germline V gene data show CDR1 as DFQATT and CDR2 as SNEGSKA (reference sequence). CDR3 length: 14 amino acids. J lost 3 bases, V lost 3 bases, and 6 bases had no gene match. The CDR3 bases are TGCAGTGCTAGGGCGGGAGCGCGGACAGATACGCAGTATTTT. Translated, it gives CSARAGARTDTQYF.

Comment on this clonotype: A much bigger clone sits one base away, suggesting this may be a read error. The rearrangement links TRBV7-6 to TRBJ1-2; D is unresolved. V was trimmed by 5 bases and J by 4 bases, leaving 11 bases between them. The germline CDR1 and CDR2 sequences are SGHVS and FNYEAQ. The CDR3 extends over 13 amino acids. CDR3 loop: CASSRRRFYGYTF. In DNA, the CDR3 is TGTGCCAGCAGCCGGAGACGGTTCTATGGCTACACCTTC.

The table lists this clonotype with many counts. The CDR3 reads CAWSRDTEAFF. For the CDR3, the DNA is TGTGCCTGGAGTAGGGACACTGAAGCTTTCTTT. The chain employs TRBV30 and TRBJ1-1; D is uncertain. The CDR3 runs 11 residues. V shed 2 bases and J shed 3 bases, with 4 bases lying between them. From germline, CDR1 is GTSNPN and CDR2 SVGIG (reference sequence).

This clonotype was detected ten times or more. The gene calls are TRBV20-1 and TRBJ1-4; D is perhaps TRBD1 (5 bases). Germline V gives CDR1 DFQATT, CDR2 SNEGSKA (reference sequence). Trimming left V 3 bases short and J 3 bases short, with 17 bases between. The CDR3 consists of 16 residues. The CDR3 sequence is CSASPQGSGANEKLFF. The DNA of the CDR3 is TGCAGTGCTAGCCCGCAGGGAAGTGGGGCTAATGAAAAACTGTTTTTT.

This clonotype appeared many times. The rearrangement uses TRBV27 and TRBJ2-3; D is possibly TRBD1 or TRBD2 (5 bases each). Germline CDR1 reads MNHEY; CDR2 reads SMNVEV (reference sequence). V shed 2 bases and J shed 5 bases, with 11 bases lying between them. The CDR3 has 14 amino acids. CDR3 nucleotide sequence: TGTGCCAGCAGTTTACAAGGTGGGGGAGATACGCAGTATTTT. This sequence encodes CASSLQGGGDTQYF.

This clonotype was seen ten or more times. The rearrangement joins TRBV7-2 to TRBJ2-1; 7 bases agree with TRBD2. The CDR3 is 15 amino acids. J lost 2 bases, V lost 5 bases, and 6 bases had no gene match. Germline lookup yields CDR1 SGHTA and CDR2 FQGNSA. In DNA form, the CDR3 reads TGTGCCAGCAGCCGCCGCGGGGGTCCCTACAATGAGCAGTTCTTC. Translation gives CASSRRGGPYNEQFF.

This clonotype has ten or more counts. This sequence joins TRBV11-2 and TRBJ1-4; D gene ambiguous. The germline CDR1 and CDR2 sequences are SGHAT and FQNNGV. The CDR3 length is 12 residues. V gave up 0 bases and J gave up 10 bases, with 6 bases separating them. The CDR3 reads CASSLEAGKLFF. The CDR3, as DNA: TGTGCCAGCAGCTTAGAGGCGGGAAAACTGTTTTTT.

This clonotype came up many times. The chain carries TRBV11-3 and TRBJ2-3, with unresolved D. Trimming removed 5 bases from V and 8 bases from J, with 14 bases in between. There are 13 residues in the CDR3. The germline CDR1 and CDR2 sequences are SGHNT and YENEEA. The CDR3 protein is CASSRSVVATQYF. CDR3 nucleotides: TGTGCCAGCAGCCGAAGTGTAGTCGCTACGCAGTATTTT.